Sequencing of this T cell receptor (beta chain) was carried out in a study of blood T cell repertoires in COVID-19. Study-level background: From the United States, Italy and Spain came samples of acute and convalescent COVID-19.

CDR3 length: 17 amino acids. CDR1 is SGHRS and CDR2 is YFSETQ in the germline V gene. The J segment lost 3 bases and the V segment lost 2 bases, leaving 6 bases of the junction unmatched. Using immunoSEQ multiplex PCR, the repertoire was profiled, and TCRdb retains in-frame clones only, with some absent. The top ten clones hold around 1.8% of a sample with 250,000 to 400,000 clones, 75% to 90% of them seen once. The receptor's source is a woman aged 30 to 39 who had been exposed to COVID-19. The sequencing sample was made of PBMCs or T cells enriched from blood (not recorded which). V is TRBV5-1 and J is TRBJ2-1; 12 bases line up with TRBD2. The chain's CDR3 is CASSLRTSGELYNEQFF. The CDR3, as DNA: TGCGCCAGCAGCTTAAGGACTAGCGGGGAGCTCTACAATGAGCAGTTCTTC.